The 5 T cell receptor beta chains listed next were all sequenced from one sample in a study of cytomegalovirus exposure and HLA in healthy donors. Both 60 Vbeta primers and 13 Jbeta primers went into the PCR. The protocol was immunoSEQ multiplex PCR, while the TCRdb copy is restricted to in-frame clones and leaves out a portion. The sample lists about 130,000 clones; about 74% were seen once. The sequenced material came from PBMCs. Every receptor here comes from a woman in her 50s in good health and CMV-seropositive.

The chain has TRBV6-6 and TRBJ1-5, with a tentative D call TRBD1 (5 bases). CDR3 length equals 12 residues. V dropped 6 bases and J dropped 7 bases, with 10 bases sitting between them. Germline V gene sequence: CDR1 MNHNY, CDR2 SVGAGI (reference sequence). CDR3 nucleotides: TGTGCCAGCAGCCACGGGGGACAGCCCCAGCATTTT. It translates to CASSHGGQPQHF.

V and J are TRBV21-1 and TRBJ2-5; the table's D call, TRBD1, has no DNA check behind it. TRBV21-1 is listed as a pseudogene. CDR3 length: 11 amino acids. The CDR3 sequence: CAIDSQETQYF. DNA of the CDR3: TGTGCCATAGACAGCCAAGAGACCCAGTACTTC.

The V gene is TRBV5-1, the J gene TRBJ1-6; TRBD1 is a possible D gene (5 bases). V shed 6 bases and J shed 8 bases, with 15 bases lying between them. CDR1 and CDR2 (germline): SGHRS, YFSETQ. The CDR3 consists of 14 residues. In nucleotides, the CDR3 is TGCGCCAGCAATAGGGGAGGGGTAGATTCACCCCTCCACTTT. This translates into CASNRGGVDSPLHF.

As DNA, the CDR3 is TGCGCCAGCAGCCTAGTATACGGGGAGCTGTTTTTT. Encoded protein: CASSLVYGELFF. The chain has TRBV5-1 and TRBJ2-2; D unclear. The V gene's germline CDR1 is SGHRS and CDR2 YFSETQ. This CDR3 region has 12 residues. The V and J ends lost 4 bases and 7 bases respectively, with 8 bases between them.

The chain uses TRBV7-9 and TRBJ2-5; D ambiguous. The J call could be wrong; TRBJ2-7 is a better fit for the DNA end. This CDR3 comprises 16 residues. Germline CDR1 SEHNR, CDR2 FQNEAQ (reference sequence). As DNA, the CDR3 is TGTGCCAGCAGCACATACCCAAGACAATTAACGGTCGAGCAGTACTTC. It encodes CASSTYPRQLTVEQYF.